These 31 T cell receptor beta chains were all obtained from the same sample, sequenced in a study of shared clonotypes between healthy human individuals. Produced via immunoSEQ multiplex PCR; TCRdb's table is partial and in-frame only. The repertoire holds some 1,600,000 clones, 95% to 99% seen once, with roughly 0.45% in the top ten. Sequenced: naive CD4+ T cells sorted from blood. Documented subset: CD45RA+ positively selected. The receptor set was obtained from a young man in good health.

V gene TRBV2 combines with J gene TRBJ1-3; D gene unclear. CDR3 length equals 14 residues. Germline V gene lookup returns CDR1 SNHLY and CDR2 FYNNEI. Trimming took off 0 bases at V and 5 bases at J, with 8 bases between the two ends. DNA of the CDR3: TGTGCCAGCAGTGAAGCGCTTGCCAGAAACACCATATATTTT. Translated, it gives CASSEALARNTIYF.

This chain joins TRBV5-5 and TRBJ1-5, with D uncertain. Trimming pared 0 bases from V and 1 base from J, leaving 14 bases between. Germline V gene sequence: CDR1 SGHKS, CDR2 YYEKEE (reference sequence). CDR3 size: 17 residues. As DNA, the CDR3 is TGTGCCAGCAGCTTGGCCATTTCAGGAGGGAGCAATCAGCCCCAGCATTTT. This codes for CASSLAISGGSNQPQHF.

This chain links TRBV5-1 with TRBJ1-5; D is uncertain. The germline V gene has CDR1 SGHRS and CDR2 YFSETQ. With 4 bases removed from V and 9 bases from J, the gap between germline ends came to 14 bases. This CDR3 has 13 residues. The CDR3 DNA follows: TGCGCCAGCAGCCAAACCCCCGAGTGGCCCCAGCATTTT. Its translation is CASSQTPEWPQHF.

The chain joins TRBV6-5 to TRBJ2-7, with D unresolved. The CDR3 extends over 16 amino acids. Trimming removed 2 bases at V and 0 bases at J, with 14 bases between. CDR1 and CDR2 from the germline V gene are MNHEY and SVGAGI. The CDR3 spells CASSYGLFGGSYEQYF. For the CDR3, the DNA is TGTGCCAGCAGTTACGGGCTTTTTGGCGGCTCCTACGAGCAGTACTTC.

The chain is built from TRBV7-6 and TRBJ2-5; 10 bases line up with TRBD2. Germline V gene data show CDR1 as SGHVS and CDR2 as FNYEAQ. V lost 5 bases to trimming and J lost 4 bases; unmatched junction nucleotides: 7. The CDR3 length is 15 residues. DNA for the CDR3: TGTGCCAGCAGCCCTCTAGCGGGAGATGGAGAGACCCAGTACTTC. Protein sequence: CASSPLAGDGETQYF.

This chain links TRBV5-4 with TRBJ1-2; D is perhaps TRBD1 (5 bases). The V and J ends lost 5 bases and 1 base respectively, with 9 bases between them. CDR1 and CDR2 from the germline V gene are SGHNT and YYREEE (reference sequence). This CDR3 has 13 residues. The CDR3 coding sequence is TGTGCCAGCAGTCCCAGGGATAACTATGGCTACACCTTC. The encoded protein is CASSPRDNYGYTF.

The rearrangement joins TRBV6-5 to TRBJ1-6; D is possibly TRBD1 (5 bases). The V gene lost 2 bases and the J gene lost 0 bases, with 5 bases spanning the gap. The V gene's germline CDR1 is MNHEY and CDR2 SVGAGI. The CDR3 extends over 15 amino acids. The CDR3 DNA is TGTGCCAGCAGTTACGACAGCTCCTATAATTCACCCCTCCACTTT. Protein product: CASSYDSSYNSPLHF.

V gene TRBV19 combines with J gene TRBJ2-7; no clear D. Trimming pared 4 bases from V and 5 bases from J, leaving 15 bases between. The CDR3 runs to 14 residues. Germline CDR1 is LNHDA and CDR2 is SQIVND (reference sequence). CDR3 sequence reads: CASSTSPASDEQYF. The CDR3 region has the DNA TGTGCCAGTAGTACTTCCCCGGCCAGTGACGAGCAGTACTTC. Full variable domain (missing parts from reference TRBV19 and TRBJ2-7): DGGITQSPKYLFRKEGQNVTLSCEQNLNHDAMYWYRQDPGQGLRLIYYSQIVNDFQKGDIAEGYSVSREKKESFPLTVTSAQKNPTAFYLCASSTSPASDEQYFGPGTRLTVT.

Concerning this clone: Other DNA sequences in the sample encode the same CDR3. This chain uses TRBV7-9 with TRBJ2-1, with no clear D. Germline V gives CDR1 SEHNR, CDR2 FQNEAQ (reference sequence). The CDR3 contains 13 residues. V shed 2 bases and J shed 4 bases, with 6 bases lying between them. CDR3 nucleotide sequence: TGTGCCAGCAGCTTAACTTCTTACAATGAGCAGTTCTTC. Amino acids: CASSLTSYNEQFF.

V and J are TRBV30 and TRBJ2-5; D may be TRBD1 (6 bases). Trimming took 4 bases from V and 9 from J, leaving 15 bases between them. This CDR3 is built from 12 residues. Germline V gives CDR1 GTSNPN, CDR2 SVGIG (reference sequence). The CDR3 is CAWTVGTQAQYF. The CDR3 coding sequence is TGTGCCTGGACAGTCGGGACACAAGCCCAGTACTTC.

This clone has just a few counts. The rearrangement joins TRBV5-4 to TRBJ2-7, with D uncertain. The CDR3 has 13 residues. Germline V lookup: CDR1 SGHNT, CDR2 YYREEE (reference sequence). The V and J ends lost 3 bases and 0 bases respectively, with 7 bases between them. The CDR3 DNA follows: TGTGCCAGCAGCTCAAAAAGCTCCTACGAGCAGTACTTC. Translation: CASSSKSSYEQYF.

V usage is TRBV30 and J usage is TRBJ2-3; the D gene could be TRBD1 or TRBD2 (5 bases each). Germline CDR1 and CDR2: GTSNPN and SVGIG (reference sequence). This CDR3 has 14 amino acids. Trimming cost V 0 bases and J 3 bases, with 10 bases left between them. The CDR3 is CAWSVVGGTDTQYF. CDR3 DNA: TGTGCCTGGAGTGTAGTTGGGGGAACAGATACGCAGTATTTT.

This chain joins TRBV7-2 and TRBJ2-7, with D maybe TRBD2 (6 bases). V was shortened by 3 bases and J by 2 bases, with 11 bases between the two germline ends. Looked up from germline, CDR1 is SGHTA and CDR2 is FQGNSA. CDR3 length: 14 residues. This chain's CDR3 is CASSFSGRTYEQYF. In nucleotides, the CDR3 is TGTGCCAGCAGCTTTAGCGGTAGAACCTACGAGCAGTACTTC.

V gene TRBV7-3 combines with J gene TRBJ2-2; 11 nucleotides match TRBD2. The V gene end was trimmed by 1 base and the J gene end by 6 bases; junction bases not matched to a gene: 4. Germline CDR1 is SGHTA and CDR2 is FQGTGA. The CDR3 has 16 residues. In nucleotides, the CDR3 is TGTGCCAGCAGCTTAAAACTAGCGGGAGTGGCCGGGGAGCTGTTTTTT. Its translation is CASSLKLAGVAGELFF. The full variable domain, completed using reference TRBV7-3 and TRBJ2-2, is GAGVSQTPSNKVTEKGKYVELRCDPISGHTALYWYRQSLGQGPEFLIYFQGTGAADDSGLPNDRFFAVRPEGSVSTLKIQRTERGDSAVYLCASSLKLAGVAGELFFGEGSRLTVL.

V usage is TRBV18 and J usage is TRBJ2-3; tentatively, D is TRBD1 (5 bases). V lost 3 bases, J lost 4 bases, and 11 bases lay in between. Germline loops: CDR1 KGHSH, CDR2 LQKENI. There are 14 residues in the CDR3. The CDR3 sequence: CASSPSGSADTQYF. CDR3 DNA: TGTGCCAGCTCACCTTCAGGGTCGGCAGATACGCAGTATTTT. The complete variable domain, with remaining parts taken from reference TRBV18 and TRBJ2-3, reads NAGVMQNPRHLVRRRGQEARLRCSPMKGHSHVYWYRQLPEEGLKFMVYLQKENIIDESGMPKERFSAEFPKEGPSILRIQQVVRGDSAAYFCASSPSGSADTQYFGPGTRLTVL.

This clone was found once. The chain uses TRBV5-1 and TRBJ2-3; D possibly corresponds to TRBD2 (5 bases). The CDR3 consists of 14 residues. V was pared by 4 bases and J by 3 bases, with 12 bases between. Germline V lookup: CDR1 SGHRS, CDR2 YFSETQ. The CDR3 coding sequence is TGCGCCAGCAGCCCCGGTCGCGGGACAGATACGCAGTATTTT. Its translation is CASSPGRGTDTQYF.

This chain joins TRBV5-1 and TRBJ2-1, with TRBD1 as a possible D gene (6 bases). Between the trimmed V and J ends, which lost 0 bases and 3 bases, there was a span of 10 bases. The CDR3 loop spans 15 amino acids. The V gene's germline CDR1 is SGHRS and CDR2 YFSETQ. CDR3 sequence (DNA): TGCGCCAGCAGCTTGGGACAGGTAGACTACAATGAGCAGTTCTTC. Encoded protein: CASSLGQVDYNEQFF.

The chain combines TRBV25-1 with TRBJ2-5, with 7 bases aligning to TRBD1. The length of the CDR3 is 14 residues. Germline trimming cut 3 bases from V and 7 bases from J; bases unmatched to any gene: 8. The V gene's germline CDR1 is MGHDK and CDR2 SYGVNS. CDR3 bases: TGTGCCAGCAGTGAGCAGGGGGTACGGGTGACCCAGTACTTC. Its translation is CASSEQGVRVTQYF.

The chain employs TRBV6-1 and TRBJ2-7; D possibly corresponds to TRBD2 (5 bases). Germline CDR1 reads MNHNS; CDR2 reads SASEGT. The length of the CDR3 is 14 residues. V was clipped by 1 base and J by 3 bases, with 10 bases between them. The CDR3 bases are TGTGCCAGCAGTGAAGTTCTAGGAGGCTACGAGCAGTACTTC. As protein: CASSEVLGGYEQYF.

The chain couples TRBV27 to TRBJ2-1; 12 bases are shared with TRBD2. Germline V CDR1 and CDR2: MNHEY, SMNVEV (reference sequence). The V segment lost 1 base and the J segment 8 bases; nucleotides outside the gene matches: 9. The CDR3 extends over 17 amino acids. The CDR3 nucleotides are TGTGCCAGCAGTTTATTGGGACTAGCGGGTGCCATGGATGAGCAGTTCTTC. This translates into CASSLLGLAGAMDEQFF.

The V and J genes are TRBV7-2 and TRBJ2-5; 13 positions match TRBD2. V shed 6 bases and J 2 bases; nucleotides not matched to a gene: 12. The CDR3 consists of 18 residues. The germline gives CDR1 SGHTA, CDR2 FQGNSA. CDR3 in amino acids: CASRGGGLAGVWQETQYF. CDR3 bases: TGTGCCAGCAGAGGGGGCGGACTAGCGGGAGTTTGGCAAGAGACCCAGTACTTC.

This chain links TRBV9 with TRBJ1-3; D is undetermined. CDR3 size: 14 residues. Germline lookup yields CDR1 SGDLS and CDR2 YYNGEE. The V end lost 4 bases, the J end lost 3 bases, and 11 bases lay between the germline ends. The CDR3 bases are TGTGCCAGCAGCCTACTAAACGGTGGAAACACCATATATTTT. This codes for CASSLLNGGNTIYF.

The chain couples TRBV28 to TRBJ1-1; D unclear. V lost 7 bases and J lost 2, with 8 bases in between. This CDR3 spans 12 amino acids. The V gene's germline CDR1 is MDHEN and CDR2 SYDVKM. CDR3 protein: CASTQFNTEAFF. The CDR3 DNA is TGTGCCAGCACCCAATTTAACACTGAAGCTTTCTTT.

The gene calls are TRBV14 and TRBJ1-1; D may be TRBD1 (5 bases). Trimming left V 4 bases short and J 1 base short, with 13 bases between. The CDR3 covers 15 residues. Germline loops: CDR1 SGHDN, CDR2 FVKESK. Here the CDR3 reads CASSPFIGANTEAFF. CDR3 DNA sequence: TGTGCCAGCAGCCCCTTCATAGGGGCGAACACTGAAGCTTTCTTT.

In its sample, this clone was seen once. This chain joins TRBV5-1 and TRBJ2-2, with D maybe TRBD2 (5 bases). Germline-derived CDR1 and CDR2 are SGHRS and YFSETQ. V gave up 2 bases and J gave up 0 bases, with 11 bases separating them. CDR3 length: 16 residues. CDR3 sequence reads: CASSFVRESNTGELFF. Written as DNA, the CDR3 is TGCGCCAGCAGCTTTGTGAGGGAATCGAACACCGGGGAGCTGTTTTTT.

The chain joins TRBV11-3 to TRBJ2-7, with 7 bases matching TRBD1. This CDR3 spans 13 amino acids. Per germline, CDR1 SGHNT and CDR2 YENEEA. Trimming took 3 bases from V and 3 from J; bases not matched to a gene: 2. The CDR3 sequence: CASSLRQGYEQYF. The DNA for the CDR3 is TGTGCCAGCAGCTTGAGACAGGGCTACGAGCAGTACTTC.

The chain combines TRBV7-8 with TRBJ2-1; maybe TRBD1 (5 bases). Germline V gene data show CDR1 as SGHVS and CDR2 as FQNEAQ. Trimming took off 7 bases at V and 4 bases at J, with 5 bases between the two ends. The CDR3 extends over 11 amino acids. The CDR3, as DNA: TGTGCCAGCAAGGGGTACAATGAGCAGTTCTTC. It yields the protein CASKGYNEQFF.

Worth noting for this clone: The sample contains more than one DNA sequence encoding this CDR3. The V and J genes are TRBV5-1 and TRBJ2-5; tentative D call: TRBD2 (5 bases). Trimming cost V 0 bases and J 5 bases, with 8 bases left between them. The CDR3 has 13 amino acids. The germline V gene encodes CDR1 SGHRS and CDR2 YFSETQ. The CDR3 loop reads CASSLASGETQYF. The CDR3 region has the DNA TGCGCCAGCAGCTTGGCCTCGGGGGAGACCCAGTACTTC.

The genes are TRBV9 and TRBJ2-7, with TRBD1 as a possible D gene (6 bases). Germline CDR1 reads SGDLS; CDR2 reads YYNGEE. V lost 0 bases, J lost 2 bases, and 18 bases lay in between. The CDR3 contains 17 residues. The CDR3 protein is CASSVEPRMTGPYEQYF. As DNA, the CDR3 is TGTGCCAGCAGCGTAGAACCGAGGATGACAGGCCCCTACGAGCAGTACTTC.

This chain uses TRBV7-2 with TRBJ2-1; D is unresolved. The V and J ends lost 5 bases and 1 base respectively, with 12 bases between them. The CDR3 is made up of 15 amino acids. Per the germline V gene, CDR1 is SGHTA and CDR2 is FQGNSA. As DNA, the CDR3 is TGTGCCAGCAGCGCAACCAGAAGTTCCTACAATGAGCAGTTCTTC. Translating it yields CASSATRSSYNEQFF.

The V and J genes are TRBV11-2 and TRBJ2-1; 9 bases are shared with TRBD2. The trim removed 6 bases at V and 0 bases at J, leaving 6 bases unmatched. The CDR3 runs 16 residues. CDR1 and CDR2 from the germline V gene are SGHAT and FQNNGV. The chain's CDR3 is CASSPLAGRSYNEQFF. CDR3 bases: TGTGCCAGCAGTCCCCTAGCGGGACGCTCCTACAATGAGCAGTTCTTC.